One T cell receptor (beta chain) is described in this entry. Its cognate antigen is unknown. This sample was taken from a study of beta chain features in type 1 diabetes. CDR1 SEHNR and CDR2 FQNEAQ come from the germline V gene (reference sequence). This CDR3 has 14 residues. J lost 2 bases, V lost 6 bases, and 4 bases had no gene match. As every portion of the isolated RNA was reverse transcribed, the sequencing read expressed TCRB transcripts. Data came from immunoSEQ multiplex PCR; TCRdb stores just in-frame clones and leaves some out. The repertoire holds more than 550,000 clones, with about 14% as singletons. Study findings and constraints: Type 1 diabetes patients had moderately but significantly shorter TCRB CDR3s in all four CD4+ subsets. PCR could preferentially amplify shorter templates, alike in patients and controls.

Sequencing used naive CD4+ T cells from blood. The receptor comes from a man aged 18-30 years with type 1 diabetes. V is TRBV7-9 and J is TRBJ2-7; 10 bases agree with TRBD1. The CDR3 spells CASSSGTGAYEQYF. The CDR3 bases are TGTGCCAGCAGTTCAGGGACAGGGGCCTACGAGCAGTACTTC.